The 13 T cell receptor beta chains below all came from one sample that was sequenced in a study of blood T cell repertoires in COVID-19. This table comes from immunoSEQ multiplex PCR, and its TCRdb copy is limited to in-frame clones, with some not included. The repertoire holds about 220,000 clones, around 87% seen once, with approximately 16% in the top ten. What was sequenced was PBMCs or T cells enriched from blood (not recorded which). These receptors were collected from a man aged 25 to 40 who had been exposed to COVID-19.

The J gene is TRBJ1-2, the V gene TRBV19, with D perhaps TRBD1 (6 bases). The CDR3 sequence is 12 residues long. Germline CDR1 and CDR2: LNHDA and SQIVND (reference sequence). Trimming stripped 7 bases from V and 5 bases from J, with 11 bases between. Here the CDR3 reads CASNRQDYGYTF. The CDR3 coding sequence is TGTGCCAGTAATCGACAGGATTATGGCTACACCTTC.

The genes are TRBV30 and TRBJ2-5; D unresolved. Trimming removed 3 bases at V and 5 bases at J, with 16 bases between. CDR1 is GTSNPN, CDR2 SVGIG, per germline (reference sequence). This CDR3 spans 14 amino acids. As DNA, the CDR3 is TGTGCCTGGAGGATCCCCGGGTGGTGGGAGACCCAGTACTTC. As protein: CAWRIPGWWETQYF.

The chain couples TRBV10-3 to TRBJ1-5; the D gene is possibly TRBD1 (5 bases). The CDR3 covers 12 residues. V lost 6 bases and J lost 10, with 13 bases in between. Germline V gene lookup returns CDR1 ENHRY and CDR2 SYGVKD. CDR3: CAIRAGDGPQHF. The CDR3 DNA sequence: TGTGCCATCAGGGCGGGGGACGGACCCCAGCATTTT.

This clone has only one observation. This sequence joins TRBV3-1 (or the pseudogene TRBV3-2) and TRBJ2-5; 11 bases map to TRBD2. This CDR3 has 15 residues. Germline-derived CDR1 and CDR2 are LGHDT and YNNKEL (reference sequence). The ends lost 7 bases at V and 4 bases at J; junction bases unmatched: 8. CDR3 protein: CASTVAGGPRETQYF. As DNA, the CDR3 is TGTGCCAGCACTGTAGCGGGGGGGCCACGAGAGACCCAGTACTTC.

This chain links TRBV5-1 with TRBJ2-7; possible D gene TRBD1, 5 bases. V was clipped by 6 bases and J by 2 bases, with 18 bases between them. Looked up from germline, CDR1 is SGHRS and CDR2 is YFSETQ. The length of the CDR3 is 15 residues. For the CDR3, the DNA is TGCGCCAGCACCGTAGACAGAATAACTCCCTACGAGCAGTACTTC. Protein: CASTVDRITPYEQYF.

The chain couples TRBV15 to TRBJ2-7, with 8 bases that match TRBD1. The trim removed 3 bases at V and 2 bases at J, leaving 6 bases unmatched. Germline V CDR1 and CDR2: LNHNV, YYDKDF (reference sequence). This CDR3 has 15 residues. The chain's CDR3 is CATSRATGDPYEQYF. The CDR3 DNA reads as TGTGCCACCAGCAGGGCGACAGGGGACCCCTACGAGCAGTACTTC.

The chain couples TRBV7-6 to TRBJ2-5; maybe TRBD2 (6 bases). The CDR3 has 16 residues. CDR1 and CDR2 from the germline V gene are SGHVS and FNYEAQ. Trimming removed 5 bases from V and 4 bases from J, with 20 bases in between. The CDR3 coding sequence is TGTGCCAGCAGCCGGACCGTGGCGGGGTTGGGAGAGACCCAGTACTTC. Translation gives CASSRTVAGLGETQYF.

This CDR3 is CASSLGGRGAYEQFF. The CDR3 nucleotides read TGCGCCAGCAGCTTGGGGGGCCGGGGGGCTTATGAGCAGTTCTTC. The chain recombines TRBV5-1 with TRBJ2-1; D is possibly TRBD2 (7 bases). Germline CDR1 is SGHRS and CDR2 is YFSETQ. The germline V and J ends were trimmed by 0 bases and 8 bases, with 15 bases remaining between them. The CDR3 has 15 residues.

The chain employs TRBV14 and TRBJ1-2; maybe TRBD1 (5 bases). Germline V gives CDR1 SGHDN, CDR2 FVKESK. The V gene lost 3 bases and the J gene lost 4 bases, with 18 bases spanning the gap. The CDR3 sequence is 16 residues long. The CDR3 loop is CASSHHDVRAVYGYTF. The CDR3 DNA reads TGTGCCAGCAGCCATCACGACGTCAGGGCTGTCTATGGCTACACCTTC.

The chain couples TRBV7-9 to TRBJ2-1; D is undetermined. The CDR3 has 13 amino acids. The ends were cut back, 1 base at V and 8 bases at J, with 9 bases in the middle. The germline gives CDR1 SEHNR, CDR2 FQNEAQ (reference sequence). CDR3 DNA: TGTGCCAGCAGCTTAGGAGTTGCATATGAGCAGTTCTTC. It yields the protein CASSLGVAYEQFF.

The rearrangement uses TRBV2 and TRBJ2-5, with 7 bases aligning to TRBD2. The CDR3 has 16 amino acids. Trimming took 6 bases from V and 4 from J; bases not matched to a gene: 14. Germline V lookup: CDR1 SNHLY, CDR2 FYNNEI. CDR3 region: CASRNYRDYLGETQYF. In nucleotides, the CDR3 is TGTGCCAGCAGAAATTACCGGGACTACTTGGGAGAGACCCAGTACTTC.

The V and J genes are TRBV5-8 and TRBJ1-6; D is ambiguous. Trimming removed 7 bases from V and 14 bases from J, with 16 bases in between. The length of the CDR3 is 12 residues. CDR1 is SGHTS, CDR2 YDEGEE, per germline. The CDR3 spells CASSLYPTALHF. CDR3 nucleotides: TGTGCCAGCTCCTTGTACCCTACGGCCCTCCACTTT.

The CDR3: CASSTTQINSPLHF. As DNA, the CDR3 is TGTGCCAGCAGTACCACCCAGATAAATTCACCCCTCCACTTT. J is TRBJ1-6 and V is TRBV6-5; D is uncertain. V lost 5 bases to trimming and J lost 7 bases, with 12 bases between them. Germline CDR1 is MNHEY and CDR2 is SVGAGI. This CDR3 region has 14 residues.